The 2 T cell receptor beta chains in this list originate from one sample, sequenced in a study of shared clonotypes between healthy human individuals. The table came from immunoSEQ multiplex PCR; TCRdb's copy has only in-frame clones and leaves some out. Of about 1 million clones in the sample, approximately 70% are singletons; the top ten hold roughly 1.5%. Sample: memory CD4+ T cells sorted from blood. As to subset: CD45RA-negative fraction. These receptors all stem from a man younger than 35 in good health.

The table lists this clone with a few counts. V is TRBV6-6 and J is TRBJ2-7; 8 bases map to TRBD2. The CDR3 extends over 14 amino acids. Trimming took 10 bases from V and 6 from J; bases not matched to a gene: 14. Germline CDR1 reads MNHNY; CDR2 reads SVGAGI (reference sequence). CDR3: CATEGSGRGVEQYF. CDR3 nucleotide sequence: TGTGCCACGGAAGGATCGGGGCGGGGGGTCGAGCAGTACTTC.

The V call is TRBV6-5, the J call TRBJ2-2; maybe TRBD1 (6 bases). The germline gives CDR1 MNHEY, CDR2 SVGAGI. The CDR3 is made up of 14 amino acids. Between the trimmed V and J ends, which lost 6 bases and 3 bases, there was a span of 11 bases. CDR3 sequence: CASRVHRDTGELFF. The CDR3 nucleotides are TGTGCCAGCAGAGTACACAGGGACACCGGGGAGCTGTTTTTT.